These 10 T cell receptor beta chains were sequenced from one sample in a study of human T cells and chemical hapten exposure. Total RNA was isolated from whole blood that had not been fractionated. Single cDNA molecules in the library carried unique molecular identifiers attached during preparation. Each CDR3 protein is one row after TCRdb ran MiXCR on the reads. The sample holds fewer than 150,000 distinct CDR3 sequences, approximately 9% seen once. Sequenced sample: whole blood. The receptors stem from a human donor in good health. Some clones in this sample may be carry-over from other donors' samples.

This clonotype was seen many times. This likely traces to a read error, being one base from a far larger clone. This chain connects TRBV6-6 to TRBJ2-1; possible D gene TRBD2, 6 bases. Germline CDR1 reads MNHNY; CDR2 reads SVGAGI (reference sequence). V was pared by 2 bases and J by 4 bases, with 6 bases between. This CDR3 comprises 13 residues. The CDR3 sequence: CASSYREYNEQFF. CDR3 DNA sequence: TGTGCCAGCAGTTACCGGGAGTACAATGAGCAGTTCTTC.

V usage is TRBV5-6 and J usage is TRBJ2-6, with no clear D. Germline-derived CDR1 and CDR2 are SGHDT and YYEEEE. The CDR3 has 17 residues. The V gene lost 0 bases and the J gene lost 1 base, with 11 bases spanning the gap. CDR3 loop: CASSLGIFGSGANVLTF. Written as DNA, the CDR3 is TGTGCCAGCAGCTTGGGCATTTTCGGTTCTGGGGCCAACGTCCTGACTTTC.

The chain is built from TRBV20-1 and TRBJ2-1; tentative D call: TRBD2 (5 bases). The CDR3 has 16 residues. Trimming removed 4 bases from V and 3 bases from J, with 19 bases in between. The V gene's germline CDR1 is DFQATT and CDR2 SNEGSKA (reference sequence). For the CDR3, the DNA is TGCAGTGCTAAAGGCGGACTCGACGAATTCTACAATGAGCAGTTCTTC. It encodes CSAKGGLDEFYNEQFF.

This clonotype was counted only a few times. The J gene is TRBJ2-1, the V gene TRBV7-2, with TRBD2 identical over 10 bases. Germline V gene sequence: CDR1 SGHTA, CDR2 FQGNSA. V shed 5 bases, J shed 7 bases, and the junction held 8 bases outside the gene matches. The CDR3 is made up of 15 amino acids. The CDR3 sequence is CASSLSGGAVNEQFF. The CDR3 bases are TGTGCCAGCAGCCTAAGCGGGGGGGCCGTGAATGAGCAGTTCTTC. Complete variable domain (other parts from reference TRBV7-2 and TRBJ2-1): GAGVSQSPSNKVTEKGKDVELRCDPISGHTALYWYRQSLGQGLEFLIYFQGNSAPDKSGLPSDRFSAERTGGSVSTLTIQRTQQEDSAVYLCASSLSGGAVNEQFFGPGTRLTVL.

This clonotype was counted only a few times. The genes are TRBV19 and TRBJ1-5; 9 bases agree with TRBD1. Losses at the gene ends were 8 bases for V and 3 bases for J; bases not matched to a gene: 8. The CDR3 loop spans 15 amino acids. Germline V gives CDR1 LNHDA, CDR2 SQIVND (reference sequence). CDR3 region: CASWGQGNFNQPQHF. CDR3 DNA sequence: TGTGCCAGTTGGGGACAGGGCAATTTCAATCAGCCCCAGCATTTT.

This clonotype was seen a few times. The rearrangement joins TRBV7-2 to TRBJ1-2; no clear D. Germline V gene data show CDR1 as SGHTA and CDR2 as FQGNSA. Trimming left V 3 bases short and J 0 bases short, with 8 bases between. CDR3 length equals 14 residues. The DNA for the CDR3 is TGTGCCAGCAGCTTCGGGGTGGCTAACTATGGCTACACCTTC. Translating gives CASSFGVANYGYTF.

This clonotype was detected only a few times. The chain carries TRBV27 and TRBJ1-2; D call uncertain. The CDR3 is 14 amino acids. CDR1 is MNHEY, CDR2 SMNVEV, per germline (reference sequence). V was clipped by 3 bases and J by 2 bases, with 10 bases between them. The CDR3 DNA sequence: TGTGCCAGCAGTTTCCAAGGAATGAACTATGGCTACACCTTC. It yields the protein CASSFQGMNYGYTF.

This clonotype was observed many times. The chain employs TRBV29-1 and TRBJ2-2; perhaps TRBD1 as D (5 bases). The length of the CDR3 is 12 residues. Germline V gene sequence: CDR1 SQVTM, CDR2 ANQGSEA. Trimming cost V 5 bases and J 3 bases, with 7 bases left between them. In nucleotides, the CDR3 is TGCAGCGTTCCCAGGGACACCGGGGAGCTGTTTTTT. Its protein product is CSVPRDTGELFF.

This clonotype was recorded at least ten times. This chain uses TRBV6-2 or TRBV6-3 with TRBJ1-1; D gene ambiguous. V dropped 5 bases and J dropped 0 bases, with 10 bases sitting between them. CDR1 is MNHEY, CDR2 SVGEGT, per germline. This CDR3 has 14 residues. CDR3 nucleotide sequence: TGTGCCAGCAGTACGATCGGCCTGAACACTGAAGCTTTCTTT. Translation: CASSTIGLNTEAFF.

On this clonotype: Given a much more abundant clone one base away, this may be a read error. The rearrangement joins TRBV29-1 to TRBJ2-1; 9 bases are shared with TRBD2. This CDR3 contains 14 residues. The V gene's germline CDR1 is SQVTM and CDR2 ANQGSEA. CDR3 sequence reads: CSVEVGLANDERFF. CDR3 nucleotide sequence: TGCAGCGTTGAAGTGGGACTAGCTAACGATGAGCGGTTCTTC.